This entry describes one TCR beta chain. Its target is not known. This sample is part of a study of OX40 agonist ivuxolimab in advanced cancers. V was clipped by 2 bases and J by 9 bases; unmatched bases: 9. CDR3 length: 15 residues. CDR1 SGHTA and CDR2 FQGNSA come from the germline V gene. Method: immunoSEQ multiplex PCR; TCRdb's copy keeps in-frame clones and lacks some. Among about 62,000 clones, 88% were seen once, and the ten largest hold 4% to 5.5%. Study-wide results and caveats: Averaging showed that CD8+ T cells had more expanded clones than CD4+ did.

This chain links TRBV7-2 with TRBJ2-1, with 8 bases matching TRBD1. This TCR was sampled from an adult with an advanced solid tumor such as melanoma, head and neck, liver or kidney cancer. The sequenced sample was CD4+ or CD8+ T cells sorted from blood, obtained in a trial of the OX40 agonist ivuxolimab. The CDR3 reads CASSLTGTGNFEQFF. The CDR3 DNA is TGTGCCAGCAGCTTAACCGGGACAGGAAATTTTGAGCAGTTCTTC.